A selection of T cell receptor beta chains follows, all from one sample in a study of shared clonotypes between healthy human individuals. Measured with immunoSEQ multiplex PCR; TCRdb has only the in-frame clones, and not every one. The top ten hold roughly 24% of the sample, which has approximately 100,000 clones, 68% seen once. Sequencing was done on a sample of memory CD8+ T cells sorted from blood. These receptors came from a woman younger than 45 in good health. The CDR3 runs from the conserved cysteine through the conserved F or W. D genes are given only for firm matches. Clone size, where shown, is once, few, many, or a class for clones that have expanded.

D gene	V gene	clone size	J gene	CDR3 length	CDR3 protein	CDR3 DNA
NA	TRBV29-1	NA	TRBJ1-2	12	CSVAYTVYGYTF	TGCAGCGTTGCTTATACGGTCTATGGCTACACCTTC
NA	TRBV9	NA	TRBJ1-1	14	CASSVARGNTEAFF	TGTGCCAGCAGCGTAGCCAGGGGGAACACTGAAGCTTTCTTT
TRBD1	TRBV11-2	NA	TRBJ2-7	17	CASSLDGSGTGFHEQYF	TGTGCCAGCAGCTTAGATGGATCCGGGACAGGGTTTCACGAGCAGTACTTC
TRBD1	TRBV28	NA	TRBJ2-1	14	CASNTATGYNEQFF	TGTGCCAGCAATACCGCGACAGGGTACAATGAGCAGTTCTTC
TRBD2	TRBV4-1	NA	TRBJ2-7	18	CASSLTPGLAGGAYEQYF	TGCGCCAGCAGCCTCACTCCGGGACTAGCGGGAGGAGCGTACGAGCAGTACTTC
TRBD1	TRBV6-1	NA	TRBJ2-3	15	CASSVGQAGADTQYF	TGTGCCAGCAGTGTAGGACAGGCCGGGGCAGATACGCAGTATTTT
NA	TRBV15	NA	TRBJ1-2	13	CATSRVRTYGYTF	TGTGCCACCAGCAGAGTAAGGACCTATGGCTACACCTTC
TRBD2	TRBV25-1	many	TRBJ2-1	16	CASSESGGNSYNEQFF	TGTGCCAGCAGTGAAAGCGGGGGGAACTCCTACAATGAGCAGTTCTTC
TRBD2	TRBV28	NA	TRBJ2-6	19	CASSGPGLAGISGANVLTF	TGTGCCAGCAGTGGGCCGGGACTAGCGGGGATCTCTGGGGCCAACGTCCTGACTTTC
TRBD2	TRBV18	NA	TRBJ2-7	15	CASSPRGGSGGEQYF	TGTGCCAGCTCTCCCCGGGGGGGATCCGGGGGCGAGCAGTACTTC
NA	TRBV25-1	NA	TRBJ2-3	14	CASSRTLSTDTQYF	TGTGCCAGCAGTAGGACCTTGAGCACAGATACGCAGTATTTT
TRBD2	TRBV5-4	many	TRBJ2-5	19	CASSLTGTSGRAGGETQYF	TGTGCCAGCAGCCTAACCGGGACTAGCGGGAGGGCAGGAGGAGAGACCCAGTACTTC
NA	TRBV5-4	NA	TRBJ2-7	15	CASSWQGGGTYEQYF	TGTGCCAGCAGCTGGCAGGGGGGAGGGACCTACGAGCAGTACTTC
TRBD1	TRBV2	NA	TRBJ2-7	17	CASSETPGTGLDYEQYF	TGTGCCAGCAGTGAAACACCCGGGACAGGGTTGGACTACGAGCAGTACTTC
TRBD2	TRBV25-1	NA	TRBJ2-2	16	CASSPTSGLNTGELFF	TGTGCCAGCAGTCCAACTAGCGGTTTGAACACCGGGGAGCTGTTTTTT
NA	TRBV28	NA	TRBJ2-4	17	CASIPRGRGEAKNIQYF	TGTGCCAGCATCCCCAGGGGCAGGGGTGAAGCCAAAAACATTCAGTACTTC
TRBD1	TRBV25-1	NA	TRBJ2-7	15	CASSEQDRGRNEQYF	TGTGCCAGCAGTGAACAGGACAGGGGGCGAAACGAGCAGTACTTC
NA	TRBV5-8	NA	TRBJ2-1	16	CASAPGPSTPYNEQFF	TGTGCCAGCGCCCCCGGTCCTAGCACCCCCTACAATGAGCAGTTCTTC
NA	TRBV27	NA	TRBJ2-3	16	CASSQVRTSSTDTQYF	TGTGCCAGCAGCCAAGTAAGGACTTCTAGCACAGATACGCAGTATTTT
TRBD2	TRBV30	NA	TRBJ2-1	12	CAGQWTRDEQFF	TGTGCCGGCCAATGGACTAGAGATGAGCAGTTCTTC
TRBD1	TRBV9	NA	TRBJ1-4	14	CASSYGGTDEKLFF	TGTGCCAGCAGCTACGGAGGGACAGATGAAAAACTGTTTTTT
NA	TRBV19	many	TRBJ1-1	14	CATNPAGGASEAFF	TGTGCCACTAACCCTGCGGGGGGCGCCTCTGAAGCTTTCTTT
TRBD2	TRBV4-2	NA	TRBJ2-4	16	CASSQDGAAGGNIQYF	TGTGCCAGCAGCCAAGATGGGGCAGCGGGAGGAAACATTCAGTACTTC
TRBD2	TRBV6-5	NA	TRBJ2-2	15	CASLPGAGLDGELFF	TGTGCCAGTCTTCCGGGAGCGGGATTGGACGGGGAGCTGTTTTTT
NA	TRBV12-5	NA	TRBJ2-3	15	CASGLLLDGTDTQYF	TGTGCTAGTGGTTTGCTACTGGACGGAACAGATACGCAGTATTTT
NA	TRBV7-2	NA	TRBJ2-7	13	CASSLGLAYEQYF	TGTGCCAGCAGCTTAGGTCTAGCCTACGAGCAGTACTTC
NA	TRBV6-6	once	TRBJ2-5	14	CASSSLRLQETQYF	TGTGCCAGCAGTTCCCTCCGCCTTCAAGAGACCCAGTACTTC
NA	TRBV9	NA	TRBJ1-2	15	CASSPRLQPVYGYTF	TGTGCCAGCAGCCCGAGACTCCAGCCCGTCTATGGCTACACCTTC
NA	TRBV27	once	TRBJ1-5	13	CASSLQGRQPQHF	TGTGCCAGCAGTTTACAGGGACGTCAGCCCCAGCATTTT
NA	TRBV7-9	NA	TRBJ2-3	13	CASSSYSRHTQYF	TGTGCCAGCAGCTCGTACTCAAGGCATACGCAGTATTTT
NA	TRBV5-6	once	TRBJ1-1	17	CASSFLWSERMNTEAFF	NA
TRBD2	TRBV4-2	NA	TRBJ2-7	15	CASSQGGREGYEQYF	TGTGCCAGCAGCCAGGGGGGCCGGGAGGGGTACGAGCAGTACTTC